This TCR beta chain emerged from a study of CD8+ T cells in alopecia areata. The overall study: Treatment comprised oral tofacitinib, 5 to 10 mg twice daily, in treated patients.

V lost 4 bases and J lost 3, with 22 bases in between. The CDR3 length is 16 residues. Germline V gives CDR1 SQVTM, CDR2 ANQGSEA. Treatment given: oral pan-JAK inhibitor, 5-10 mg twice daily. In each case, RNA was isolated and then reverse transcribed into cDNA as the sequencing template. Only in-frame clones appear in the TCRdb table, and some are missing; sequencing was by immunoSEQ multiplex PCR. This table holds about 120,000 clones, 61% found once. This sequence joins TRBV29-1 and TRBJ2-7; TRBD1 is a possible D gene (6 bases). The TCR was taken from a human donor with alopecia areata. The sequencing used CD4+ T cells sorted from blood, collected at week 4, from a patient treated with tofacitinib. CDR3 DNA: TGCAGCGTTGCGGGACACTCCCAGAGGGGCTACTACGAGCAGTACTTC. It yields the protein CSVAGHSQRGYYEQYF.